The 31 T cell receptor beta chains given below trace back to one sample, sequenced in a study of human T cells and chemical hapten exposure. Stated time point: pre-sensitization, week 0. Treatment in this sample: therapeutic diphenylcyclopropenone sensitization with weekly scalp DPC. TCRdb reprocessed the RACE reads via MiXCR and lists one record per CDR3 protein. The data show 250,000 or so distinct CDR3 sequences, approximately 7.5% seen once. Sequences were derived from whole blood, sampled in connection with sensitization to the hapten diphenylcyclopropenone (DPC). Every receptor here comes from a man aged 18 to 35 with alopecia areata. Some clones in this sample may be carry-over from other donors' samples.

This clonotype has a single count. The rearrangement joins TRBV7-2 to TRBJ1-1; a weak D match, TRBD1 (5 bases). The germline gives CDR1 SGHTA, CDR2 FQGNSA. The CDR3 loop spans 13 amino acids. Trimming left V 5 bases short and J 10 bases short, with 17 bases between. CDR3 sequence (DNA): TGTGCCAGCAGCCCCCAAGTACGGGACGCAGCTTTCTTT. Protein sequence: CASSPQVRDAAFF.

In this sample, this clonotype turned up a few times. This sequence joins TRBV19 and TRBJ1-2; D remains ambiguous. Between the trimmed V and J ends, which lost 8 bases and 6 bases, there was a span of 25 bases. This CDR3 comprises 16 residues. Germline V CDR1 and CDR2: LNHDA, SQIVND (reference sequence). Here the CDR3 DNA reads TGTGCCAGTTACGGACTGGGGATTAACTACTATGATGGCTACACCTTC. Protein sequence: CASYGLGINYYDGYTF.

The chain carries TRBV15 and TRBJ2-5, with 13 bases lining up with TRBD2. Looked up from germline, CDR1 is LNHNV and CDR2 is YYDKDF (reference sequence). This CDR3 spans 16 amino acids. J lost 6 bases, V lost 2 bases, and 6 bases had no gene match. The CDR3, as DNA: TGTGCCACCAGCAGACCCGGACTAGCGGGGGCAAAGACCCAGTACTTC. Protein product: CATSRPGLAGAKTQYF.

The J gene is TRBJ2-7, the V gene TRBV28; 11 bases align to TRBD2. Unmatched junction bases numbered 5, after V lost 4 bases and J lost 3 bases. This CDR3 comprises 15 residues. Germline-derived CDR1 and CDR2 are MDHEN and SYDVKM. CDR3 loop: CASSSRLAGLYEQYF. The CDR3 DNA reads TGTGCCAGCAGTTCTCGACTAGCGGGGCTCTACGAGCAGTACTTC. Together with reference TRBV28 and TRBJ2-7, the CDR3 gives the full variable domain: DVKVTQSSRYLVKRTGEKVFLECVQDMDHENMFWYRQDPGLGLRLIYFSYDVKMKEKGDIPEGYSVSREKKERFSLILESASTNQTSMYLCASSSRLAGLYEQYFGPGTRLTVT.

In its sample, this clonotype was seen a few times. For the CDR3, the DNA is TGCAGTGCTAGAGATGCAAGGCTCCCGAACACCGGGGAGCTGTTTTTT. Its protein is CSARDARLPNTGELFF. The chain uses TRBV20-1 and TRBJ2-2; no clear D. V was cut by 0 bases and J by 0 bases, with 11 bases left in between. This CDR3 is 16 amino acids long. Germline V gene data show CDR1 as DFQATT and CDR2 as SNEGSKA (reference sequence).

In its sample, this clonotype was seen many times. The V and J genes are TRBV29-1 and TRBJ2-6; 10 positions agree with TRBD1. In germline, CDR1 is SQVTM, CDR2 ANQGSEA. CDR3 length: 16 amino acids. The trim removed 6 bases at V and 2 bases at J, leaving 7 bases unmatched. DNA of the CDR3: TGCAGCGTCTCCGGGACAGGGGTTGCTGGGGCCAACGTCCTGACTTTC. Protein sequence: CSVSGTGVAGANVLTF.

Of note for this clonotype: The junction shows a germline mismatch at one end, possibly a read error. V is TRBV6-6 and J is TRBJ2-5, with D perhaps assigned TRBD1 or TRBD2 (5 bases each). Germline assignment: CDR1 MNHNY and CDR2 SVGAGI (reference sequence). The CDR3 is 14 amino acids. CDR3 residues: CASSFPGPQETLYF. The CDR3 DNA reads TGTGCCAGCAGTTTCCCGGGACCCCAAGAGACCCTGTACTTC.

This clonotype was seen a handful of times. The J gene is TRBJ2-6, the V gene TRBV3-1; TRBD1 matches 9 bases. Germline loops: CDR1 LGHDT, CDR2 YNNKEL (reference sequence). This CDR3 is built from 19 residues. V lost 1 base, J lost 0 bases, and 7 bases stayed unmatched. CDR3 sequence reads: CASSQVTGTGPSGANVLTF. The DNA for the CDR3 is TGTGCCAGCAGCCAAGTAACCGGGACAGGGCCCTCTGGGGCCAACGTCCTGACTTTC.

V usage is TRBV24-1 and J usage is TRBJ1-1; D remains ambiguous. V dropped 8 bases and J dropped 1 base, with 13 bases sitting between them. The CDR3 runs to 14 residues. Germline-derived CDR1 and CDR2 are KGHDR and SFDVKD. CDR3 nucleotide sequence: TGTGCCACCACCGTCGGGAACAGGAACACTGAAGCTTTCTTT. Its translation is CATTVGNRNTEAFF.

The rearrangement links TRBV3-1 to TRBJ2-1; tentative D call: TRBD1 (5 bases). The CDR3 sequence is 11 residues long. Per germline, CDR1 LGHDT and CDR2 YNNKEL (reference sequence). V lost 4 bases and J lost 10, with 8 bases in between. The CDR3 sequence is CASSPGREQFF. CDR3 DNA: TGTGCCAGCAGCCCAGGGCGGGAGCAGTTCTTC.

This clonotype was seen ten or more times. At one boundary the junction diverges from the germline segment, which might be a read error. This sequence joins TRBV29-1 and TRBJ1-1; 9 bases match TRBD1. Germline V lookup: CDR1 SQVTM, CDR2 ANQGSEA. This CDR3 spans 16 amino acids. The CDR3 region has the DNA TGCAGCGTTACGCTCCCACCGGGGACAGGGAACCCTGAAGCTTTCTTT. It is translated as CSVTLPPGTGNPEAFF.

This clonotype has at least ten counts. CDR3 bases: TGTGCCAGCAGCCCGGGACAGGGGAACACTGAAGCTTTCTTT. It specifies CASSPGQGNTEAFF. V gene TRBV27 combines with J gene TRBJ1-1, with TRBD1 matching 9 bases. J lost 1 base, V lost 6 bases, and 3 bases had no gene match. Germline lookup yields CDR1 MNHEY and CDR2 SMNVEV (reference sequence). The CDR3 consists of 14 residues.

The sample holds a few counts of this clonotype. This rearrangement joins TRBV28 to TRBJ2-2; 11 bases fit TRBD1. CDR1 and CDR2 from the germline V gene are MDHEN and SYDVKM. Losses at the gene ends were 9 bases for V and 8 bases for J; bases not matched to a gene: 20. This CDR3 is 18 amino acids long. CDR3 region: CASTGQGARRVIVGELFF. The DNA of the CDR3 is TGTGCCAGTACTGGACAGGGGGCGCGTCGGGTTATTGTTGGGGAGCTGTTTTTT.

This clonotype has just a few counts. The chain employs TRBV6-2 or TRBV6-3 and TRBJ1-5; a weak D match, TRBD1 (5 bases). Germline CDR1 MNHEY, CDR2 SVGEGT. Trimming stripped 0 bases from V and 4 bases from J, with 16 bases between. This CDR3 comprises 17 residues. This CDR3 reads CASSYSPGAGDNQPQHF. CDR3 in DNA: TGTGCCAGCAGTTACTCCCCTGGGGCGGGAGATAATCAGCCCCAGCATTTT.

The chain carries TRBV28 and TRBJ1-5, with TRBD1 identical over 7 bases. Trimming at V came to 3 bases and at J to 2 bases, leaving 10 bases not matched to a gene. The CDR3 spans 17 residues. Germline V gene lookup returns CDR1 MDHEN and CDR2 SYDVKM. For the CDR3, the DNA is TGTGCCAGCAGTTTGATCATCCAGGGGGTACGCAATCAGCCCCAGCATTTT. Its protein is CASSLIIQGVRNQPQHF.

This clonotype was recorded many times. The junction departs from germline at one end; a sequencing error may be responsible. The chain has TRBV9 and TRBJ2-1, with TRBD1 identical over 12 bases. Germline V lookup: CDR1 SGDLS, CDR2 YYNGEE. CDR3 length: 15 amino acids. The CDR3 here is CASSTGTGGYDEQFF. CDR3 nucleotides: TGTGCCAGCAGCACCGGGACAGGGGGCTACGATGAGCAGTTCTTC.

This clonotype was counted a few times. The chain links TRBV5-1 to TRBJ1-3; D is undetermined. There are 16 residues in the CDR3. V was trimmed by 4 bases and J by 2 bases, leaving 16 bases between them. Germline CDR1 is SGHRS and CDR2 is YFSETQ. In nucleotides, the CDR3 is TGCGCCAGCAGCGAAGGACGGGAGCGTACTGGAAACACCATATATTTT. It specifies CASSEGRERTGNTIYF.

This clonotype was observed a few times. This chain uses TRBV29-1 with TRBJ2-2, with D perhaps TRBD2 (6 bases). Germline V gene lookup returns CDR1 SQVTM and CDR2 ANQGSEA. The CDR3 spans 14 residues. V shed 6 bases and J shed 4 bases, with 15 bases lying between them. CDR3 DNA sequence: TGCAGCGTCGCCCCGGGACTGGCCACCGGGGAGCTGTTTTTT. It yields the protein CSVAPGLATGELFF.

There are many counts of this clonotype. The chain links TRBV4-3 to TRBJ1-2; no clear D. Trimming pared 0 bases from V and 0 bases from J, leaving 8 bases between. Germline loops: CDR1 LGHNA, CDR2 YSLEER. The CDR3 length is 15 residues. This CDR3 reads CASSQDFTANYGYTF. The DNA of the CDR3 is TGCGCCAGCAGCCAAGATTTCACAGCTAACTATGGCTACACCTTC.

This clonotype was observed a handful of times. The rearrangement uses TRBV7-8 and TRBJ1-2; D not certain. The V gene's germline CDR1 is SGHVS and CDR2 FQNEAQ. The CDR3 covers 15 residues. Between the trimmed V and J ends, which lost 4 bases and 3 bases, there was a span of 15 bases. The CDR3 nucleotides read TGTGCCAGCAGCTCAAGAGAAGTGACACACTATGGCTACACCTTC. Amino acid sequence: CASSSREVTHYGYTF. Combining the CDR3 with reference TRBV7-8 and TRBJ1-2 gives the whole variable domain GAGVSQSPRYKVAKRGQDVALRCDPISGHVSLFWYQQALGQGPEFLTYFQNEAQLDKSGLPSDRFFAERPEGSVSTLKIQRTQQEDSAVYLCASSSREVTHYGYTFGSGTRLTVV.

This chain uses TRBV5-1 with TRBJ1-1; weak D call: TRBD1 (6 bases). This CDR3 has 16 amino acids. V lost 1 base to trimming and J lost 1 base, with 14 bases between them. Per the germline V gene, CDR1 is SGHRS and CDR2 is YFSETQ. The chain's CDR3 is CASSLPWTEKNTEAFF. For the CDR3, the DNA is TGCGCCAGCAGCTTGCCCTGGACAGAGAAGAACACTGAAGCTTTCTTT.

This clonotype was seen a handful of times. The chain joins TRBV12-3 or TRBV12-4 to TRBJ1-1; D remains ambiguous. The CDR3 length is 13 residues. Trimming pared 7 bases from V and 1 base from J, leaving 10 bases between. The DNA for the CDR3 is TGTGCCAGCACCCCTAGGGCGAACACTGAAGCTTTCTTT. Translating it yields CASTPRANTEAFF.

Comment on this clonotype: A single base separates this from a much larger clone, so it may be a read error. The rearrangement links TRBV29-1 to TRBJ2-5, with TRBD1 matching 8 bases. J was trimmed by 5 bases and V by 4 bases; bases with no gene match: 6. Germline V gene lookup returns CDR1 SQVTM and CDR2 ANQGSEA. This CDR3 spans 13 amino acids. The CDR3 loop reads CSVGRGQEETQYF. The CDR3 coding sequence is TGCAGCGTTGGTAGGGGACAGGAGGAGACCCAGTACTTC.

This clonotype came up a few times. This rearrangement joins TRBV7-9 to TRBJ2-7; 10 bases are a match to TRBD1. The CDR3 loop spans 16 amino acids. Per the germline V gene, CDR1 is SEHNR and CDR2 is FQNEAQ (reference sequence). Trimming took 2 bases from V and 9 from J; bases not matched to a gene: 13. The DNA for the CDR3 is TGTGCCAGCAGCTTATCCCCGGGACAGGGGAGTGATGGGCAGTACTTC. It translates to CASSLSPGQGSDGQYF.

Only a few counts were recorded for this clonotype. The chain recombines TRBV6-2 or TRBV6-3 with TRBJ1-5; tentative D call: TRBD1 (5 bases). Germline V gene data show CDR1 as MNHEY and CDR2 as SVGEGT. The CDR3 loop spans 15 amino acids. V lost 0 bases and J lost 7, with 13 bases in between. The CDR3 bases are TGTGCCAGCAGTTACTCAGGGGCAGGTCAACAGCCCCAGCATTTT. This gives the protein CASSYSGAGQQPQHF.

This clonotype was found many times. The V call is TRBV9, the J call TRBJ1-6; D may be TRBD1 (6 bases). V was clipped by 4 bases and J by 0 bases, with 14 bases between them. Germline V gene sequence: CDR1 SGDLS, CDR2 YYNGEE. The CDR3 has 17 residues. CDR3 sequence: CASSTRQDSSYNSPLHF. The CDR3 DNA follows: TGTGCCAGCAGCACTCGACAGGACAGCTCCTATAATTCACCCCTCCACTTT.

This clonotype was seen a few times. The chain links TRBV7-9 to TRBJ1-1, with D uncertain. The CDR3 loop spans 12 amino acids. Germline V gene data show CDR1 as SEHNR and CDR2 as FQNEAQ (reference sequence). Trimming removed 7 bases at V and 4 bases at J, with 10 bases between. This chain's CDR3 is CASTITPTEAFF. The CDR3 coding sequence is TGTGCCAGCACCATCACCCCCACTGAAGCTTTCTTT.

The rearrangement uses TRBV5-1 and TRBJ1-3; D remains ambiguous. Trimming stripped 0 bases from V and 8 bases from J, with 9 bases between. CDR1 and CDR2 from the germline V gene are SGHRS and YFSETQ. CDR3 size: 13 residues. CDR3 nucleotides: TGCGCCAGCAGCTTGGATTCAGCGGACACCATATATTTT. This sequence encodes CASSLDSADTIYF. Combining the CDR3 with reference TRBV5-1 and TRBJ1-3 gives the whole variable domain KAGVTQTPRYLIKTRGQQVTLSCSPISGHRSVSWYQQTPGQGLQFLFEYFSETQRNKGNFPGRFSGRQFSNSRSEMNVSTLELGDSALYLCASSLDSADTIYFGEGSWLTVV.

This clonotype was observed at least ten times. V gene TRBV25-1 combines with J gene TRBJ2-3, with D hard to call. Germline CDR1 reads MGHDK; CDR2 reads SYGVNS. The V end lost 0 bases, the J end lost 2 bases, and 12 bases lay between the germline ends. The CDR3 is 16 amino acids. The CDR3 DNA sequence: TGTGCCAGCAGTGAATATGGGGTGTTCGTCACAGATACGCAGTATTTT. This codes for CASSEYGVFVTDTQYF. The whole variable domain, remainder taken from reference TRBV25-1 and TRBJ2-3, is EADIYQTPRYLVIGTGKKITLECSQTMGHDKMYWYQQDPGMELHLIHYSYGVNSTEKGDLSSESTVSRIRTEHFPLTLESARPSHTSQYLCASSEYGVFVTDTQYFGPGTRLTVL.

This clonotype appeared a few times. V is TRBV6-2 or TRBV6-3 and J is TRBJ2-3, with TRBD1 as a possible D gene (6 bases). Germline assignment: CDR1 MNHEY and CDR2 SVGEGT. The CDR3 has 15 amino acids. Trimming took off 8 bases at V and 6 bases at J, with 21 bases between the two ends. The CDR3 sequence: CASRLLEQGSDTQYF. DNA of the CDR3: TGTGCCAGCCGCTTATTGGAACAGGGATCGGATACGCAGTATTTT.

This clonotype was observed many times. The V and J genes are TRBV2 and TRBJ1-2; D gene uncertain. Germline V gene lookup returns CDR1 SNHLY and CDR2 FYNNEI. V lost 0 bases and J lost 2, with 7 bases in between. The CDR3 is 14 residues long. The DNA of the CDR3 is TGTGCCAGCAGTGAAGCGCGAGGGAACTATGGCTACACCTTC. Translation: CASSEARGNYGYTF.